This T cell receptor beta chain was captured by sequencing in a study of T cell changes during pregnancy in multiple sclerosis. TCRdb keeps only in-frame clones here, not all; method: immunoSEQ multiplex PCR. The table includes fewer than 70,000 clones, approximately 92% detected once. The sample was CD8+ T cells from peripheral blood mononuclear cells, taken in the third trimester of pregnancy. The source is a female donor in good health, enrolled as a control in a pregnancy study.

CDR3 protein: CAWTGTGGSEQYF. CDR3 nucleotides: TGTGCCTGGACCGGGACAGGGGGATCCGAGCAGTACTTC. This chain connects TRBV30 to TRBJ2-7, with 11 bases fitting TRBD1. V lost 4 bases, J lost 6 bases, and 5 bases stayed unmatched. Germline CDR1 is GTSNPN and CDR2 is SVGIG (reference sequence). This CDR3 comprises 13 residues.